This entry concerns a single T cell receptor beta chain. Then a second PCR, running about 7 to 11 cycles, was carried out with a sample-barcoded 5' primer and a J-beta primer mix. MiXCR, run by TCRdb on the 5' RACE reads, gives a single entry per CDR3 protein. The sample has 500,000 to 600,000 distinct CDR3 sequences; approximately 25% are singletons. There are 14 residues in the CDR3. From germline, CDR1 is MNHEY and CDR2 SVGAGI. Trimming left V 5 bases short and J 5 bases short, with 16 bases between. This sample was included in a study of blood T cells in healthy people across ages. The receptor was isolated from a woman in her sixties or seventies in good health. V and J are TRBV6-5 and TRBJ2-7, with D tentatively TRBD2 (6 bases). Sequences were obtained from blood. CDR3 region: CASSIAGRFNEQYF. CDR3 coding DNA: TGTGCCAGCAGTATCGCGGGGAGGTTCAACGAGCAGTACTTC.